The entry that follows covers one T cell receptor beta chain sequence. The data derive from a study of blood T cell repertoires in COVID-19. Turning to the study itself: Acute and convalescent COVID-19 specimens originated in the United States, Italy and Spain.

Patients at the Seattle site were enrolled during active infection and followed longitudinally. Per the germline V gene, CDR1 is MGHRA and CDR2 is YSYEKL. V was cut by 4 bases and J by 0 bases, with 19 bases left in between. This CDR3 comprises 18 residues. Authors' processing steps: Reference gene primer amplification in the assay estimated nucleated cell counts. TCRdb's table, derived via immunoSEQ multiplex PCR, lists solely in-frame clones and lacks some. The D gene and trimming were derived from the DNA, and the V and J assignments and clone size from that table. The data contain hundreds of thousands of clones, 88% of them singletons.

This clonotype was obtained from a woman in her 70s with COVID-19, enrolled during active disease. The chain uses TRBV4-1 and TRBJ1-3, with a weak D call TRBD1 (5 bases). Material for sequencing was peripheral blood. This CDR3 is CASSPREGLAFSGNTIYF. CDR3 coding DNA: TGCGCCAGCAGCCCCCGGGAGGGACTCGCTTTCTCTGGAAACACCATATATTTT.